Sequencing of this T cell receptor beta chain was carried out in a study of T cell changes during pregnancy in multiple sclerosis. Trimming took off 5 bases at V and 2 bases at J, with 10 bases between the two ends. Looked up from germline, CDR1 is SEHNR and CDR2 is FQNEAQ (reference sequence). This CDR3 is built from 14 residues. Produced via immunoSEQ multiplex PCR; TCRdb's table is partial and in-frame only. The repertoire has 68,000 or so clones, about 89% of them found once; the top ten carry more than 0.75%. The receptor comes from a female donor with multiple sclerosis, enrolled in a pregnancy study. The rearrangement joins TRBV7-9 to TRBJ1-5, with D tentatively TRBD1 (6 bases). Sequencing was performed on peripheral blood, taken in the second trimester of pregnancy. CDR3: CASSLPGGNQPQHF. CDR3 nucleotide sequence: TGTGCCAGCAGCCTCCCAGGGGGCAATCAGCCCCAGCATTTT. Based on the CDR3 plus reference TRBV7-9 and TRBJ1-5, the full variable domain is DTGVSQNPRHKITKRGQNVTFRCDPISEHNRLYWYRQTLGQGPEFLTYFQNEAQLEKSRLLSDRFSAERPKGSFSTLEIQRTEQGDSAMYLCASSLPGGNQPQHFGDGTRLSIL.